Presented here are 27 T cell receptor beta chains from one specimen sequenced in a study of T-cell memory formation after mild COVID-19. A single record per CDR3 protein comes from TCRdb applying MiXCR to the 5' RACE reads. The sample shows 300,000 to 350,000 distinct CDR3 sequences, 10% to 15% of them seen only once. What was sequenced was PBMCs or a T cell subset sorted from them (not recorded which). These TCRs come from a man younger than 35 who had mild COVID-19 (a few samples of this study predate the infection). Cell type and time point are not known.

The chain combines TRBV6-6 with TRBJ1-1; D is perhaps TRBD1 (6 bases). The CDR3 totals 15 residues. Trimming cost V 2 bases and J 12 bases, with 22 bases left between them. Germline V gives CDR1 MNHNY, CDR2 SVGAGI (reference sequence). The CDR3 region has the DNA TGTGCCAGCAGTTACCCGCCCGGGGGGGCGGGAGAGACTTTCTTT. Translating gives CASSYPPGGAGETFF.

In regard to this clonotype: This may come from a read error, since a much larger clone is one base off. V is TRBV9 and J is TRBJ2-3; D ambiguous. Trimming took 6 bases from V and 3 from J, leaving 8 bases between them. The CDR3 extends over 12 amino acids. Germline V lookup: CDR1 SGDLS, CDR2 YYNGEE. The CDR3 DNA sequence: TGTGCCAGCAACCAAGGGACAGATACGCAGTATTTT. This translates into CASNQGTDTQYF.

V gene TRBV10-3 combines with J gene TRBJ2-5; the match to TRBD2 covers 7 bases. Germline assignment: CDR1 ENHRY and CDR2 SYGVKD. V lost 4 bases to trimming and J lost 5 bases; unmatched junction nucleotides: 4. The CDR3 consists of 13 residues. CDR3 DNA sequence: TGTGCCATCAGTGCCTATAGCGGGGAGACCCAGTACTTC. It encodes CAISAYSGETQYF.

This rearrangement joins TRBV7-3 to TRBJ2-7; D is uncertain. V was trimmed by 3 bases and J by 0 bases, leaving 9 bases between them. Germline CDR1 is SGHTA and CDR2 is FQGTGA. The CDR3 consists of 14 residues. The DNA of the CDR3 is TGTGCCAGCAGCTTCGCAGGCCGCTCCTACGAGCAGTACGTC. Residues: CASSFAGRSYEQYV.

V usage is TRBV6-2 or TRBV6-3 and J usage is TRBJ1-2; D might be TRBD1 (5 bases). The germline V gene has CDR1 MNHEY and CDR2 SVGEGT. V lost 5 bases to trimming and J lost 4 bases, with 8 bases between them. The CDR3 runs 12 residues. The CDR3 protein is CASSKDSYGYTF. The CDR3 DNA follows: TGTGCCAGCAGTAAAGACAGCTATGGCTACACCTTC.

This clonotype has ten or more counts. The rearrangement links TRBV5-1 to TRBJ1-1; D unclear. In germline, CDR1 is SGHRS, CDR2 YFSETQ. V lost 2 bases and J lost 3, with 8 bases in between. The length of the CDR3 is 13 residues. In nucleotides, the CDR3 is TGCGCCAGCAGCTTCTACTTTGACACTGAAGCTTTCTTT. Residues: CASSFYFDTEAFF.

The rearrangement uses TRBV5-1 and TRBJ2-3; no clear D. The V end was cut by 4 bases, the J end by 6 bases, with 15 bases between. CDR3 size: 14 residues. Germline CDR1 is SGHRS and CDR2 is YFSETQ. CDR3 bases: TGCGCCAGCAGCCAGTCGCCCATCTCCGATACGCAGTATTTT. Protein sequence: CASSQSPISDTQYF.

The chain recombines TRBV29-1 with TRBJ1-4; D is uncertain. This CDR3 spans 13 amino acids. Trimming stripped 6 bases from V and 5 bases from J, with 13 bases between. The germline V gene encodes CDR1 SQVTM and CDR2 ANQGSEA. The CDR3 DNA sequence: TGCAGCGTCCTGACACTAGGAAATGAAAAACTGTTTTTT. Residues: CSVLTLGNEKLFF.

V gene TRBV12-3 or TRBV12-4 combines with J gene TRBJ2-2; D is perhaps TRBD2 (7 bases). CDR3 size: 17 residues. Trimming removed 5 bases from V and 4 bases from J, with 20 bases in between. CDR3 DNA: TGTGCCAGCAGTCCCGCTAGAATGGGGGGGCCCACCGGGGAGCTGTTTTTT. The encoded protein is CASSPARMGGPTGELFF.

This clonotype was picked up a small number of times. The chain joins TRBV10-3 to TRBJ1-6; possible D gene TRBD1, 5 bases. The CDR3 consists of 15 residues. V gave up 10 bases and J gave up 2 bases, with 15 bases separating them. Germline loops: CDR1 ENHRY, CDR2 SYGVKD. CDR3 amino acids: CATLGGETYNSPLHF. The CDR3 DNA is TGTGCCACCCTCGGGGGGGAGACCTATAATTCACCCCTCCACTTT.

The chain links TRBV7-2 to TRBJ2-3; D unresolved. The germline V gene has CDR1 SGHTA and CDR2 FQGNSA. The CDR3 extends over 14 amino acids. V lost 4 bases, J lost 0 bases, and 8 bases lay in between. The chain's CDR3 is CASSSSTSTDTQYF. CDR3 DNA: TGTGCCAGCAGCTCCTCTACCAGCACAGATACGCAGTATTTT.

The gene calls are TRBV10-3 and TRBJ1-1; TRBD1 might be the D (5 bases). V was cut by 0 bases and J by 5 bases, with 25 bases left in between. Germline V gives CDR1 ENHRY, CDR2 SYGVKD. The CDR3 runs 19 residues. The DNA for the CDR3 is TGTGCCATCAGTGAGTCGGGGACGGCTGGCTTTTATGAGGGGACTGAAGCTTTCTTT. Encoded protein: CAISESGTAGFYEGTEAFF.

The chain recombines TRBV20-1 with TRBJ1-5, with no clear D. This CDR3 has 15 residues. Trimming took 1 base from V and 0 from J, leaving 10 bases between them. Germline loops: CDR1 DFQATT, CDR2 SNEGSKA (reference sequence). CDR3 protein: CSARAEYYSNQPQHF. CDR3 coding DNA: TGCAGTGCTAGAGCTGAATACTATAGCAATCAGCCCCAGCATTTT.

Only a few counts were recorded for this clonotype. The chain links TRBV5-4 to TRBJ1-1; D may be TRBD1 (6 bases). The germline V gene has CDR1 SGHNT and CDR2 YYREEE (reference sequence). V was pared by 5 bases and J by 0 bases, with 14 bases between. CDR3 length equals 15 residues. The CDR3 bases are TGTGCCAGCAGTTCCGGGACAACAATGAACACTGAAGCTTTCTTT. Its protein product is CASSSGTTMNTEAFF. The complete variable domain, with remaining parts taken from reference TRBV5-4 and TRBJ1-1, reads ETGVTQSPTHLIKTRGQQVTLRCSSQSGHNTVSWYQQALGQGPQFIFQYYREEENGRGNFPPRFSGLQFPNYSSELNVNALELDDSALYLCASSSGTTMNTEAFFGQGTRLTVV.

This clonotype has a count of ten or more. This chain links TRBV7-2 with TRBJ2-3; D not certain. Per germline, CDR1 SGHTA and CDR2 FQGNSA. The CDR3 covers 14 residues. The V end lost 6 bases, the J end lost 1 base, and 11 bases lay between the germline ends. The CDR3 coding sequence is TGTGCCAGCAGGCCGGGTCGAGGCACAGATACGCAGTATTTT. Translating it yields CASRPGRGTDTQYF.

The rearrangement uses TRBV7-6 and TRBJ2-1; TRBD1 is a possible D gene (6 bases). From germline, CDR1 is SGHVS and CDR2 FNYEAQ. The V end lost 2 bases, the J end lost 7 bases, and 18 bases lay between the germline ends. The CDR3 is 16 amino acids. CDR3 protein: CASSLRAGAVGNEQFF. For the CDR3, the DNA is TGTGCCAGCAGCTTAAGGGCAGGGGCCGTGGGAAATGAGCAGTTCTTC.

The V and J genes are TRBV6-1 and TRBJ1-5; TRBD1 might be the D (5 bases). The V end was cut by 8 bases, the J end by 0 bases, with 14 bases between. There are 15 residues in the CDR3. Germline CDR1 reads MNHNS; CDR2 reads SASEGT. CDR3 sequence: CASGGGGLSNQPQHF. The CDR3, as DNA: TGTGCCAGCGGCGGGGGAGGACTTAGCAATCAGCCCCAGCATTTT.

Ten or more counts support this clonotype. This chain links TRBV7-3 with TRBJ2-2, with 7 bases aligning to TRBD1. The V gene's germline CDR1 is SGHTA and CDR2 FQGTGA. The V and J ends lost 4 bases and 5 bases, in that order; junction bases with no gene match: 7. The CDR3 loop spans 15 amino acids. CDR3 sequence reads: CASSSTGVGTGELFF. As DNA, the CDR3 is TGTGCCAGCAGCTCTACAGGGGTGGGAACCGGGGAGCTGTTTTTT.

The J gene is TRBJ1-5, the V gene TRBV4-1; D is undetermined. This CDR3 is built from 15 residues. Germline V CDR1 and CDR2: MGHRA, YSYEKL. V was shortened by 0 bases and J by 3 bases, with 9 bases between the two germline ends. Here the CDR3 reads CASSQEWSLNQPQHF. The CDR3 DNA follows: TGCGCCAGCAGCCAAGAGTGGAGCCTCAATCAGCCCCAGCATTTT.

Here the CDR3 DNA reads TGCGCCAGCAGCCTTCGGACGGAGCCCACCGGGGAGCTGTTTTTT. It yields the protein CASSLRTEPTGELFF. The rearrangement uses TRBV4-1 and TRBJ2-2; D uncertain. Per germline, CDR1 MGHRA and CDR2 YSYEKL. There are 15 residues in the CDR3. Trimming stripped 4 bases from V and 4 bases from J, with 13 bases between.

This chain connects TRBV7-2 to TRBJ1-5; D possibly corresponds to TRBD1 (6 bases). Trimming pared 2 bases from V and 4 bases from J, leaving 15 bases between. Germline assignment: CDR1 SGHTA and CDR2 FQGNSA. The CDR3 loop spans 16 amino acids. The CDR3 nucleotides are TGTGCCAGCAGCTTATTTCGGGGGCGAGCAAATCAGCCCCAGCATTTT. Its translation is CASSLFRGRANQPQHF. The full variable domain, with the rest looked up from reference TRBV7-2 and TRBJ1-5, is GAGVSQSPSNKVTEKGKDVELRCDPISGHTALYWYRQSLGQGLEFLIYFQGNSAPDKSGLPSDRFSAERTGGSVSTLTIQRTQQEDSAVYLCASSLFRGRANQPQHFGDGTRLSIL.

This clonotype was detected ten times or more. The chain uses TRBV7-8 and TRBJ2-3; maybe TRBD2 (5 bases). Trimming took 5 bases from V and 6 from J, leaving 9 bases between them. CDR1 and CDR2 (germline): SGHVS, FQNEAQ. The CDR3 runs to 12 residues. CDR3 region: CASSHPGDTQYF. DNA for the CDR3: TGTGCCAGCAGCCATCCGGGGGATACGCAGTATTTT.

V is TRBV7-3 and J is TRBJ2-2; D could derive from TRBD1 or TRBD2 (6 bases each). V lost 5 bases, J lost 1 base, and 14 bases lay in between. The CDR3 consists of 16 residues. The germline gives CDR1 SGHTA, CDR2 FQGTGA. This CDR3 reads CASSPLGGLNTGELFF. In nucleotides, the CDR3 is TGTGCCAGCAGCCCTCTAGGGGGGCTGAACACCGGGGAGCTGTTTTTT.

Ten or more counts support this clonotype. This chain uses TRBV30 with TRBJ1-6; perhaps TRBD1 as D (5 bases). V lost 5 bases, J lost 14 bases, and 10 bases lay in between. This CDR3 comprises 10 residues. Looked up from germline, CDR1 is GTSNPN and CDR2 is SVGIG (reference sequence). Written as DNA, the CDR3 is TGTGCCTGGGGCCGGGGGGCCCTCCACTTT. It translates to CAWGRGALHF.

This clonotype appeared a few times. The chain recombines TRBV12-3 or TRBV12-4 with TRBJ1-2; perhaps TRBD1 as D (6 bases). Deletions cut 6 bases from V and 4 bases from J, with 12 bases between. The CDR3 totals 13 residues. CDR3 nucleotides: TGTGCCAGCAGGTTCCAGGACAGCTATGGCTACACCTTC. This gives the protein CASRFQDSYGYTF.

The chain joins TRBV12-3 or TRBV12-4 to TRBJ1-5, with D possibly matching TRBD1 (6 bases). This CDR3 is built from 13 residues. V gave up 5 bases and J gave up 3 bases, with 8 bases separating them. CDR3 in amino acids: CASSGTPNQPQHF. The CDR3 coding sequence is TGTGCCAGCAGTGGGACACCCAATCAGCCCCAGCATTTT.

The chain carries TRBV6-1 and TRBJ1-5, with a weak D call TRBD1 (5 bases). There are 15 residues in the CDR3. CDR1 is MNHNS and CDR2 is SASEGT in the germline V gene. V was clipped by 3 bases and J by 3 bases, with 12 bases between them. The CDR3 sequence is CASSDQTGLNQPQHF. DNA for the CDR3: TGTGCCAGCAGTGATCAAACAGGTCTCAATCAGCCCCAGCATTTT.